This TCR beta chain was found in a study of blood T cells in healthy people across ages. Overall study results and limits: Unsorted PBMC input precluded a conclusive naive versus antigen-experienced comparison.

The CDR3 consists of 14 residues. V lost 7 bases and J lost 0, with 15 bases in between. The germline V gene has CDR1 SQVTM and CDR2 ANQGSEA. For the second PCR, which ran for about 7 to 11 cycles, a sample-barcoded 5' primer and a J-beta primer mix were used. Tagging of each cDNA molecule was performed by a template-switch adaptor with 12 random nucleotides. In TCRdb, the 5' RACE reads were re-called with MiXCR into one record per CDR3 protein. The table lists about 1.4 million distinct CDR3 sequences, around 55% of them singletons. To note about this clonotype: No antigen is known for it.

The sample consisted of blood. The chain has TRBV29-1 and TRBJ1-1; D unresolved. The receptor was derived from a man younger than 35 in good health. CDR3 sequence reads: CSALDGTMNTEAFF. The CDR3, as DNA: TGCAGCGCGCTAGACGGAACAATGAACACTGAAGCTTTCTTT.